A selection of T cell receptor delta chains follows, all from one sample in a study of DNA immune sequencing with unique molecular identifiers. TCRdb re-analyzed the multiplex PCR reads via CATT. The sample has around 2,000 delta-chain clones, over 9.5% seen once. Sequencing was carried out using gamma-delta T cells enriched from blood buffy coat, or unenriched PBMCs (not recorded which). These receptors were taken from a human donor in good health. Both conserved end residues are part of each CDR3. The order of the fields is V gene, D gene, clone size, J gene, CDR3 protein, CDR3 DNA. The D gene is left open where the match is weak. Sizes are listed as once, few, many, or a class for an expanded clone.

V gene: TRDV2; D gene: TRDD3; clone size: few; J gene: TRDJ1; CDR3 protein: CACDTVGTGGYTDKLIF; CDR3 DNA: TGTGCCTGTGACACCGTGGGTACTGGGGGATACACCGATAAACTCATCTTT
V gene: TRDV2; D gene: TRDD3; clone size: medium-sized; J gene: TRDJ1; CDR3 protein: CACDKSWGILATDKLIF; CDR3 DNA: TGTGCCTGTGACAAAAGCTGGGGGATACTGGCAACCGATAAACTCATCTTT
V gene: TRDV2; D gene: TRDD3; clone size: large; J gene: TRDJ2; CDR3 protein: CACDQLGGTGGYATAQLFF; CDR3 DNA: TGTGCCTGTGATCAACTTGGCGGTACTGGGGGATACGCGACAGCACAACTCTTCTTT
V gene: TRDV2; D gene: TRDD3; clone size: medium-sized; J gene: TRDJ1; CDR3 protein: CACDAWGINTDKLIF; CDR3 DNA: TGTGCCTGTGACGCTTGGGGGATCAACACCGATAAACTCATCTTT
V gene: TRDV2; D gene: TRDD3; clone size: medium-sized; J gene: TRDJ1; CDR3 protein: CACDVLGDTQTDKLIF; CDR3 DNA: TGTGCCTGCGATGTACTGGGGGATACGCAGACCGATAAACTCATCTTT
V gene: TRDV2; D gene: TRDD3; clone size: medium-sized; J gene: TRDJ1; CDR3 protein: CACDPATGTGGFLTDKLIF; CDR3 DNA: TGTGCCTGTGACCCGGCCACCGGAACTGGGGGATTCCTCACCGATAAACTCATCTTT
V gene: TRDV2; D gene: TRDD3; clone size: medium-sized; J gene: TRDJ1; CDR3 protein: CACDSIITGGEEGLIF; CDR3 DNA: TGTGCCTGTGACTCAATAATTACTGGGGGTGAGGAGGGCCTCATCTTT
V gene: TRDV2; D gene: TRDD3; clone size: large; J gene: TRDJ1; CDR3 protein: CACDTLVVGDTDPGNKLIF; CDR3 DNA: TGTGCCTGTGACACCCTTGTAGTGGGGGATACTGACCCCGGGAATAAACTCATCTTT
V gene: TRDV2; D gene: TRDD3; clone size: medium-sized; J gene: TRDJ1; CDR3 protein: CACDRLGDTDKLIF; CDR3 DNA: TGTGCCTGTGACAGACTGGGGGATACCGATAAACTCATCTTT
V gene: TRDV2; D gene: TRDD3; clone size: few; J gene: TRDJ1; CDR3 protein: CACAQLGDPPYTDKLIF; CDR3 DNA: TGTGCCTGTGCCCAACTGGGGGACCCCCCCTACACCGATAAACTCATCTTT
V gene: TRAV38-2/DV8; D gene: TRDD3; clone size: many; J gene: TRDJ1; CDR3 protein: CAYRLRRPSGLGDIGNTDKLIF; CDR3 DNA: TGTGCTTATAGGTTACGAAGGCCTTCCGGACTGGGGGATATTGGGAACACCGATAAACTCATCTTT